These 11 T cell receptor beta chains share one sample of origin, sequenced in a study of CD8 T cells in Susac syndrome. RNA amounts of about 0.5 to 1 ug underwent reverse transcription with random hexamers. TCRdb re-analysed the immunoSEQ multiplex PCR reads in MiXCR, keeping a single row per CDR3 protein. The data contain about 76,000 distinct CDR3 sequences, roughly 92% of them singletons. Sequenced: CD8+ T cells from PBMCs. The receptors come from a human donor with Susac syndrome.

This chain connects TRBV9 to TRBJ2-7, with 7 bases that match TRBD1. Germline V lookup: CDR1 SGDLS, CDR2 YYNGEE. The V and J ends lost 1 base and 4 bases, in that order; junction bases with no gene match: 11. This CDR3 has 16 amino acids. The CDR3 DNA reads as TGTGCCAGCAGCGTAAGTGCCGACAGGGAATCATACGAGCAGTACTTC. Its protein is CASSVSADRESYEQYF.

V usage is TRBV5-1 and J usage is TRBJ1-5, with TRBD1 matching 8 bases. Germline values: CDR1 SGHRS, CDR2 YFSETQ. This CDR3 is built from 15 residues. Trimming took 0 bases from V and 6 from J; bases not matched to a gene: 5. The CDR3: CASSLVAGGGQPQHF. CDR3 nucleotide sequence: TGCGCCAGCAGCTTGGTTGCAGGGGGCGGTCAGCCCCAGCATTTT.

The chain recombines TRBV20-1 with TRBJ2-5; possible D gene TRBD2, 7 bases. The CDR3 runs 13 residues. Germline V gene lookup returns CDR1 DFQATT and CDR2 SNEGSKA (reference sequence). Trimming took 2 bases from V and 5 from J, leaving 12 bases between them. The CDR3 loop reads CSARLGGRETQYF. In DNA, the CDR3 is TGCAGTGCTAGACTGGGGGGGCGGGAGACCCAGTACTTC.

This clonotype was seen a single time. This chain joins TRBV5-1 and TRBJ1-5, with 10 bases lining up with TRBD1. V dropped 0 bases and J dropped 4; count of bases not matched to a gene: 1. CDR1 and CDR2 (germline): SGHRS, YFSETQ. CDR3 length: 15 amino acids. CDR3 in amino acids: CASSLEGQGNQPQHF. The CDR3 DNA follows: TGCGCCAGCAGCTTGGAGGGACAGGGGAATCAGCCCCAGCATTTT. Using reference TRBV5-1 and TRBJ1-5 for the parts outside the CDR3, the full variable domain is KAGVTQTPRYLIKTRGQQVTLSCSPISGHRSVSWYQQTPGQGLQFLFEYFSETQRNKGNFPGRFSGRQFSNSRSEMNVSTLELGDSALYLCASSLEGQGNQPQHFGDGTRLSIL.

The CDR3 sequence: CASSQASEQYF. In nucleotides, the CDR3 is TGTGCCAGCAGCCAAGCTTCCGAGCAGTACTTC. The chain has TRBV3-1 and TRBJ2-7; D is undetermined. CDR1 and CDR2 (germline): LGHDT, YNNKEL (reference sequence). The germline V and J ends were trimmed by 1 base and 6 bases, with 4 bases remaining between them. The CDR3 runs to 11 residues.

This sequence joins TRBV7-9 and TRBJ2-1; 7 bases align to TRBD2. This CDR3 contains 12 residues. J lost 13 bases, V lost 1 base, and 4 bases had no gene match. Germline values: CDR1 SEHNR, CDR2 FQNEAQ (reference sequence). CDR3 protein: CASSLGEGSQFF. The DNA of the CDR3 is TGTGCCAGCAGCTTAGGGGAGGGGTCCCAGTTCTTC.

This clonotype showed up just once. The V call is TRBV11-2, the J call TRBJ1-3; D gene unclear. The germline V gene encodes CDR1 SGHAT and CDR2 FQNNGV. This CDR3 is 14 amino acids long. The V end lost 6 bases, the J end lost 0 bases, and 9 bases lay between the germline ends. In DNA form, the CDR3 reads TGTGCCAGCAGTGGAGGGTACTCTGGAAACACCATATATTTT. Protein product: CASSGGYSGNTIYF.

V usage is TRBV5-5 and J usage is TRBJ2-1; 8 bases are a match to TRBD2. The CDR3 is 16 residues long. Germline-derived CDR1 and CDR2 are SGHKS and YYEKEE (reference sequence). V dropped 2 bases and J dropped 4; count of bases not matched to a gene: 8. The CDR3 region is CASSFNLAGIYNEQFF. The CDR3 DNA sequence: TGTGCCAGCAGCTTCAATCTAGCGGGCATTTACAATGAGCAGTTCTTC.

V is TRBV6-5 and J is TRBJ2-2, with a possible D match to TRBD2 (5 bases). V was pared by 6 bases and J by 4 bases, with 6 bases between. The germline gives CDR1 MNHEY, CDR2 SVGAGI. CDR3 size: 12 residues. The DNA of the CDR3 is TGTGCCAGCAGAACTAGCACCGGGGAGCTGTTTTTT. This translates into CASRTSTGELFF.

The V and J genes are TRBV29-1 and TRBJ2-1, with 7 bases identical to TRBD2. V was clipped by 7 bases and J by 0 bases; unmatched bases: 9. The V gene's germline CDR1 is SQVTM and CDR2 ANQGSEA. The CDR3 extends over 15 amino acids. In nucleotides, the CDR3 is TGCAGCGCCCCAGGCTGGGACTACTCCTACAATGAGCAGTTCTTC. Amino acid sequence: CSAPGWDYSYNEQFF.

The sample holds one count of this clonotype. This sequence joins TRBV5-1 and TRBJ1-1; TRBD1 is a possible D gene (5 bases). Looked up from germline, CDR1 is SGHRS and CDR2 is YFSETQ. The CDR3 runs 16 residues. V was clipped by 0 bases and J by 2 bases, with 14 bases between them. As DNA, the CDR3 is TGCGCCAGCAGCTTGGAAGGGGCCCCCTTCAACACTGAAGCTTTCTTT. Residues: CASSLEGAPFNTEAFF.